These 19 T cell receptor beta chains were sequenced from one sample in a study of blood T cell repertoires in COVID-19. The assay was immunoSEQ multiplex PCR, and TCRdb's table has in-frame clones only and misses some. The table records 150,000 to 250,000 clones, around 75% of them present only once. The sample taken for sequencing was peripheral blood. The receptors come from a woman between 40 and 55 years old with COVID-19, enrolled during active disease.

This sequence joins TRBV29-1 and TRBJ1-1; D unresolved. Trimming cost V 7 bases and J 0 bases, with 15 bases left between them. This CDR3 spans 14 amino acids. Per germline, CDR1 SQVTM and CDR2 ANQGSEA. In nucleotides, the CDR3 is TGCAGCGCCTCCGGATCGACAATGAACACTGAAGCTTTCTTT. Residues: CSASGSTMNTEAFF.

This clone was counted between two and nine times. The chain joins TRBV7-3 to TRBJ2-2; no reliable D call. Germline assignment: CDR1 SGHTA and CDR2 FQGTGA. Trimming left V 4 bases short and J 2 bases short, with 11 bases between. This CDR3 has 15 residues. The CDR3 region is CASSSGSGNTGELFF. The DNA for the CDR3 is TGTGCCAGCAGCTCCGGGTCCGGAAACACCGGGGAGCTGTTTTTT.

DNA of the CDR3: TGTGCCAGCAGCTCCAGACAGAGTGGCTCCTACGAGCAGTACTTC. Residues: CASSSRQSGSYEQYF. The chain uses TRBV7-8 and TRBJ2-7, with D perhaps TRBD1 (5 bases). The CDR3 extends over 15 amino acids. Trimming took 4 bases from V and 0 from J, leaving 13 bases between them. Germline V gene data show CDR1 as SGHVS and CDR2 as FQNEAQ.

The gene calls are TRBV7-3 and TRBJ2-4, with a tentative D call TRBD1 (6 bases). Trimming pared 5 bases from V and 3 bases from J, leaving 14 bases between. The CDR3 sequence is 15 residues long. In germline, CDR1 is SGHTA, CDR2 FQGTGA. The DNA for the CDR3 is TGTGCCAGCAGCCCGCAGGAAGGGGGCAAAAACATTCAGTACTTC. This sequence encodes CASSPQEGGKNIQYF.

The rearrangement links TRBV28 to TRBJ1-1; TRBD1 is a possible D gene (5 bases). Germline V gives CDR1 MDHEN, CDR2 SYDVKM. V shed 7 bases and J shed 3 bases, with 15 bases lying between them. The CDR3 runs to 14 residues. The CDR3 bases are TGTGCCAGCACCTCCGGGGGACGAGACACTGAAGCTTTCTTT. Translation gives CASTSGGRDTEAFF.

The CDR3 DNA reads TGTGCCTGGTCTCGAAACACCATATATTTT. Translation gives CAWSRNTIYF. The rearrangement joins TRBV30 to TRBJ1-3, with D unclear. This CDR3 spans 10 amino acids. Trimming removed 5 bases from V and 5 bases from J, with 4 bases in between. From germline, CDR1 is GTSNPN and CDR2 SVGIG (reference sequence).

V and J are TRBV7-9 and TRBJ1-1, with D possibly TRBD1 on 6 matching bases. Germline V gene data show CDR1 as SEHNR and CDR2 as FQNEAQ (reference sequence). The CDR3 runs to 16 residues. Trimming took off 6 bases at V and 4 bases at J, with 21 bases between the two ends. The CDR3 region has the DNA TGTGCCAGCAGATTACCATATGGACAGTCCGGCACTGAAGCTTTCTTT. This sequence encodes CASRLPYGQSGTEAFF.

The chain has TRBV24-1 and TRBJ2-1; 7 bases fit TRBD1. Germline loops: CDR1 KGHDR, CDR2 SFDVKD. There are 15 residues in the CDR3. V shed 4 bases and J 0 bases; nucleotides not matched to a gene: 2. CDR3 coding DNA: TGTGCCACCAGTGAATCAGGGGGCTCCTACAATGAGCAGTTCTTC. Amino acids: CATSESGGSYNEQFF.

The V call is TRBV4-2, the J call TRBJ2-7; a possible D gene is TRBD1 (6 bases). Germline-derived CDR1 and CDR2 are LGHNA and YNFKEQ. The CDR3 is 16 residues long. V shed 0 bases and J shed 7 bases, with 19 bases lying between them. The CDR3 reads CASSQDPQGSSEEQYF. In nucleotides, the CDR3 is TGTGCCAGCAGCCAAGATCCGCAGGGGTCGTCTGAGGAGCAGTACTTC.

The V call is TRBV27, the J call TRBJ1-1, with D possibly matching TRBD1 (5 bases). CDR1 is MNHEY and CDR2 is SMNVEV in the germline V gene (reference sequence). The V and J ends lost 3 bases and 5 bases respectively, with 13 bases between them. The CDR3 is made up of 14 amino acids. CDR3 DNA sequence: TGTGCCAGCAGTTTTGGCCAGGGTCGGACTGAAGCTTTCTTT. Its translation is CASSFGQGRTEAFF.

The table lists this clone with a count of one. CDR3 sequence (DNA): TGTGCCAGCAGCCCGATAGCGGGAGGGGCAGATACGCAGTATTTT. Amino acid sequence: CASSPIAGGADTQYF. The chain couples TRBV3-1 (or the pseudogene TRBV3-2) to TRBJ2-3; 11 positions match TRBD2. Germline V CDR1 and CDR2: LGHDT, YNNKEL (reference sequence). CDR3 length: 15 amino acids. J was trimmed by 4 bases and V by 4 bases; bases with no gene match: 4.

V and J are TRBV5-1 and TRBJ1-5, with D tentatively TRBD1 (5 bases). The CDR3 loop spans 14 amino acids. V lost 2 bases to trimming and J lost 3 bases, with 9 bases between them. CDR1 is SGHRS, CDR2 YFSETQ, per germline. The CDR3 DNA is TGCGCCAGCAGCTTTGGGGGGAACAATCAGCCCCAGCATTTT. Translating gives CASSFGGNNQPQHF.

The J gene is TRBJ1-1, the V gene TRBV7-3, with D tentatively TRBD1 (5 bases). In germline, CDR1 is SGHTA, CDR2 FQGTGA. V was cut by 3 bases and J by 3 bases, with 14 bases left in between. This CDR3 contains 15 residues. The CDR3 nucleotides are TGTGCCAGCAGCTTTACGGGGGGAGGAGACACTGAAGCTTTCTTT. Amino acid sequence: CASSFTGGGDTEAFF.

J is TRBJ2-7 and V is TRBV11-2; TRBD1 aligns across 9 bases. The CDR3 has 19 residues. J lost 2 bases, V lost 6 bases, and 20 bases had no gene match. From germline, CDR1 is SGHAT and CDR2 FQNNGV. The chain's CDR3 is CASRGWVQGASTTTYEQYF. Here the CDR3 DNA reads TGTGCCAGCAGAGGGTGGGTACAGGGGGCTTCAACCACCACCTACGAGCAGTACTTC.

Worth noting for this clone: A read error may explain this, as a much larger clone is one base away. Other DNA sequences from this sample encode an identical CDR3 as well. This chain links TRBV7-9 with TRBJ2-4; 13 bases align to TRBD2. V lost 6 bases and J lost 7; bases outside the gene matches: 3. The CDR3 is 14 residues long. Per the germline V gene, CDR1 is SEHNR and CDR2 is FQNEAQ (reference sequence). CDR3 DNA: TGTGCCAGCAGTCAGACTAGCGGGAGGAACATTCAGTACTTC. Its translation is CASSQTSGRNIQYF.

This rearrangement joins TRBV15 to TRBJ1-1; a possible D gene is TRBD1 (5 bases). The V end was cut by 5 bases, the J end by 1 base, with 8 bases between. The CDR3 totals 13 residues. Germline lookup yields CDR1 LNHNV and CDR2 YYDKDF (reference sequence). DNA for the CDR3: TGTGCCACCAGCGCAGACAGGAACACTGAAGCTTTCTTT. It yields the protein CATSADRNTEAFF.

The V call is TRBV29-1, the J call TRBJ1-1, with D maybe TRBD1 (5 bases). This CDR3 has 14 amino acids. The germline V gene has CDR1 SQVTM and CDR2 ANQGSEA. The germline V and J ends were trimmed by 3 bases and 1 base, with 12 bases remaining between them. The CDR3 sequence: CSVDFRTQNTEAFF. In DNA, the CDR3 is TGCAGCGTTGATTTTAGGACACAGAACACTGAAGCTTTCTTT.

The chain has TRBV6-5 and TRBJ1-5; tentatively, D is TRBD1 (5 bases). The length of the CDR3 is 14 residues. V lost 6 bases and J lost 3, with 12 bases in between. Germline CDR1 reads MNHEY; CDR2 reads SVGAGI. DNA for the CDR3: TGTGCCAGCAGCCAGGACACGACCAATCAGCCCCAGCATTTT. Protein sequence: CASSQDTTNQPQHF.

The chain carries TRBV4-1 and TRBJ1-5; tentative D call: TRBD1 (5 bases). Looked up from germline, CDR1 is MGHRA and CDR2 is YSYEKL. V dropped 3 bases and J dropped 2 bases, with 11 bases sitting between them. The CDR3 is 15 residues long. The CDR3, as DNA: TGCGCCAGCAGCCAGGAGGGGTCCGGCAATCAGCCCCAGCATTTT. Residues: CASSQEGSGNQPQHF.